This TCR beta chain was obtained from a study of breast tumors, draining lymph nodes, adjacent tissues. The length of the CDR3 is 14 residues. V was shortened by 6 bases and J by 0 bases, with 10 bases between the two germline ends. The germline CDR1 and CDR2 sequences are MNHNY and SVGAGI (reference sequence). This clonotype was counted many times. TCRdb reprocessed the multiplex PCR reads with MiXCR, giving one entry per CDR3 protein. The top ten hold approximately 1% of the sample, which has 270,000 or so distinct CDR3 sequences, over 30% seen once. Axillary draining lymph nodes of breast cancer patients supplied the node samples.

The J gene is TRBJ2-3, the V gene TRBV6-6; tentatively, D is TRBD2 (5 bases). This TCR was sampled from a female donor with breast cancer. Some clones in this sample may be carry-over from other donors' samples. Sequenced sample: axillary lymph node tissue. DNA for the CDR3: TGTGCCAGCAGGACTATAACTAGCACAGATACGCAGTATTTT. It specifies CASRTITSTDTQYF.